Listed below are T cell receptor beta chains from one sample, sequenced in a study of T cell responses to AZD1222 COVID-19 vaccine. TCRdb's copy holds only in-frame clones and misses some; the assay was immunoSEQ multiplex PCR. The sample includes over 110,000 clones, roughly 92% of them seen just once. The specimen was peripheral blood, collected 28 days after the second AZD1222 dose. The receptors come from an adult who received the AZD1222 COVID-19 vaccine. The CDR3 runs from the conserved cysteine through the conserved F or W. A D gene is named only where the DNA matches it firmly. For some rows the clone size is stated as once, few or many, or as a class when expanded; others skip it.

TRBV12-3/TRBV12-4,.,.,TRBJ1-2,TGTGCCAGCAGTGATAACCGATCCTATGGCTACACCTTC,CASSDNRSYGYTF
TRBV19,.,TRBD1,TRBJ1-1,TGTGCCAGTAGTATACAGGGGGCCACTGAAGCTTTCTTT,CASSIQGATEAFF
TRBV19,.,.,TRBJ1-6,TGTGCCAGTAGTACGAGAAGACAGGTTACTAATTCACCCCTCCACTTT,CASSTRRQVTNSPLHF
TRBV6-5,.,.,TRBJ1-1,TGTGCCAGCGGGCAGATGAACACTGAAGCTTTCTTT,CASGQMNTEAFF
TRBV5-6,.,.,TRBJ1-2,TGTGCCAGCAGCTTGTCGGGGAACTATGGCTACACCTTC,CASSLSGNYGYTF
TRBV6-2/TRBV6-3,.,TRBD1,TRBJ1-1,TGTGCCAGCAGTTACTCGATGGGGACAGGAACCCCCCGGGAAACTGAAGCTTTCTTT,CASSYSMGTGTPRETEAFF
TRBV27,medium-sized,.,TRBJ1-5,TGTGCCAGCAGTTTGAAAGGGTTCAATCAGCCCCAGCATTTT,CASSLKGFNQPQHF
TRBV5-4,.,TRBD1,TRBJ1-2,TGTGCCAGCAGCCCGGGGACAGGGGACAGCTATGGCTACACCTTC,CASSPGTGDSYGYTF
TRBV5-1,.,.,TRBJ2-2,TGCGCCAGCAGCTCCGCCTTTAGCGGTCAGGGAACCGGGGAGCTGTTTTTT,CASSSAFSGQGTGELFF
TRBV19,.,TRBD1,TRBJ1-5,TGTGCCAGTAGCGGACAGGGGGGCAATCAGCCCCAGCATTTT,CASSGQGGNQPQHF
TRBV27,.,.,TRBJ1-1,TGTGCCAGCAGTTCCGGGAATGGAGCTTTCTTT,CASSSGNGAFF
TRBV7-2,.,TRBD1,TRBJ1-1,TGTGCCAGCAGCCCTGGGACAGGGGTGTTGTACACTGAAGCTTTCTTT,CASSPGTGVLYTEAFF
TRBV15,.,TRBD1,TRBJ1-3,TGTGCCACCAGGGAGGGGGCGAACACCATATATTTT,CATREGANTIYF
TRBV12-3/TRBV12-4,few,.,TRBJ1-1,TGTGCCAGCAGTTTACTTGCTGAAGCTTTCTTT,CASSLLAEAFF
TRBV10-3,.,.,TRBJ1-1,TGTGCCATCAGTAACACGAAGAACACTGAAGCTTTCTTT,CAISNTKNTEAFF